These T cell receptor beta chains were read from a single sample in a study of CD8 T cells in ankylosing spondylitis. TCRdb processed the 5' RACE reads anew with MiXCR; each CDR3 protein has one entry. The sample consists of 45,000 or so distinct CDR3 sequences, 11% of them appearing once. The source material was blood, either unsorted or a sorted T cell fraction (not recorded which). These receptors originate from a male donor with ankylosing spondylitis or in good health (not recorded which). Both conserved end residues are part of each CDR3. Fields, in order: D gene, V gene, clone size, J gene, CDR3 protein, CDR3 DNA. D genes are given only for firm matches. Not every row has a clone size; where given, it reads once, few, many or a size class.

D gene: NA; V gene: TRBV7-2; clone size: few; J gene: TRBJ2-5; CDR3 protein: CASTQSGETQYF; CDR3 DNA: TGTGCCAGCACCCAGTCTGGAGAGACCCAGTACTTC
D gene: NA; V gene: TRBV19; clone size: NA; J gene: TRBJ1-5; CDR3 protein: CASSINRLREPQHF; CDR3 DNA: TGTGCCAGTAGTATAAACAGGCTGCGGGAGCCCCAGCATTTT
D gene: TRBD1; V gene: TRBV30; clone size: NA; J gene: TRBJ2-1; CDR3 protein: CAWSEGQGADEQFF; CDR3 DNA: TGTGCCTGGAGTGAGGGACAGGGGGCCGATGAGCAGTTCTTC
D gene: NA; V gene: TRBV20-1; clone size: many; J gene: TRBJ2-1; CDR3 protein: CSARGGGASYNEQFF; CDR3 DNA: TGCAGTGCTAGGGGGGGCGGCGCTTCCTACAATGAGCAGTTCTTC
D gene: NA; V gene: TRBV19; clone size: few; J gene: TRBJ2-3; CDR3 protein: CASNDKSTDTQYF; CDR3 DNA: TGTGCCAGTAACGACAAGAGCACAGATACGCAGTATTTT
D gene: TRBD1; V gene: TRBV5-1; clone size: many; J gene: TRBJ2-5; CDR3 protein: CASTGTGGQETQYF; CDR3 DNA: TGCGCCAGCACGGGGACAGGGGGCCAAGAGACCCAGTACTTC
D gene: NA; V gene: TRBV19; clone size: many; J gene: TRBJ1-2; CDR3 protein: CASRVSGGETYGYTF; CDR3 DNA: TGTGCCAGTAGGGTCTCCGGAGGCGAGACCTATGGCTACACCTTC
D gene: NA; V gene: TRBV12-3/TRBV12-4; clone size: NA; J gene: TRBJ1-4; CDR3 protein: CASSSMASPNEKLFF; CDR3 DNA: TGTGCCAGCAGTTCTATGGCTTCTCCGAATGAAAAACTGTTTTTT
D gene: TRBD1; V gene: TRBV4-2; clone size: many; J gene: TRBJ1-5; CDR3 protein: CASSLTDRGNQPQHF; CDR3 DNA: TGTGCCAGCAGCTTAACGGACAGGGGGAATCAGCCCCAGCATTTT
D gene: NA; V gene: TRBV25-1; clone size: many; J gene: TRBJ2-3; CDR3 protein: CASRSSVHTDTQYF; CDR3 DNA: TGTGCCAGCAGATCTAGCGTTCACACAGATACGCAGTATTTT
D gene: NA; V gene: TRBV6-5; clone size: many; J gene: TRBJ2-5; CDR3 protein: CASSYGGRGETQYF; CDR3 DNA: TGTGCCAGCAGTTACGGGGGGCGCGGAGAGACCCAGTACTTC
D gene: NA; V gene: TRBV6-2/TRBV6-3; clone size: few; J gene: TRBJ2-2; CDR3 protein: CASSYVKGGTGELFF; CDR3 DNA: TGTGCCAGCAGTTACGTGAAGGGTGGGACCGGGGAGCTGTTTTTT
D gene: NA; V gene: TRBV2; clone size: once; J gene: TRBJ2-3; CDR3 protein: CASTTRQASTDTQYF; CDR3 DNA: TGTGCCAGCACCACAAGACAGGCGAGCACAGATACGCAGTATTTT
D gene: NA; V gene: TRBV4-2; clone size: many; J gene: TRBJ1-1; CDR3 protein: CASSQELRGVKGAFF; CDR3 DNA: TGTGCCAGCAGCCAAGAGCTACGGGGGGTAAAAGGGGCTTTCTTT
D gene: TRBD1; V gene: TRBV6-1; clone size: few; J gene: TRBJ1-5; CDR3 protein: CASSRTGANQPQHF; CDR3 DNA: TGTGCCAGCAGTAGGACAGGGGCAAATCAGCCCCAGCATTTT
D gene: TRBD1; V gene: TRBV5-5; clone size: many; J gene: TRBJ2-2; CDR3 protein: CASSPTGGYTGELFF; CDR3 DNA: TGTGCCAGCAGCCCAACAGGGGGATACACCGGGGAGCTGTTTTTT